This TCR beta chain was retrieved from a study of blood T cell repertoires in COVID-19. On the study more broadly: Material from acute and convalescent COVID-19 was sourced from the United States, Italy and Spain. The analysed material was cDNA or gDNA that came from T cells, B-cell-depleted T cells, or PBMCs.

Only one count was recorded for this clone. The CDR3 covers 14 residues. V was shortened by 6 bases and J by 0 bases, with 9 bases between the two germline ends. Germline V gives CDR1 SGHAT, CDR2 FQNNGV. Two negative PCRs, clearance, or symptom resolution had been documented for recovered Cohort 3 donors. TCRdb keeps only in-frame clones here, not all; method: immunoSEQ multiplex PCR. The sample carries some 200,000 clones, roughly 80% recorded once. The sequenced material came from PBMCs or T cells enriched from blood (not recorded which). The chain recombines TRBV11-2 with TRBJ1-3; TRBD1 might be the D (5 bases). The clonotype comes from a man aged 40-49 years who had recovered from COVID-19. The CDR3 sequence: CASRVRGSGNTIYF. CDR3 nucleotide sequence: TGTGCCAGCAGAGTTAGGGGCTCTGGAAACACCATATATTTT. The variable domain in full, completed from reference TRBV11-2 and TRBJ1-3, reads EAGVAQSPRYKIIEKRQSVAFWCNPISGHATLYWYQQILGQGPKLLIQFQNNGVVDDSQLPKDRFSAERLKGVDSTLKIQPAKLEDSAVYLCASRVRGSGNTIYFGEGSWLTVV.